The source of this T cell receptor (beta chain) is a study of stem cell transplantation in POMP-related autoinflammatory disease. Study in general: Defective thymoproteasomes were hypothesized to impair CD8+ T-cell positive selection.

V lost 4 bases and J lost 4, with 11 bases in between. CDR1 and CDR2 from the germline V gene are LNHDA and SQIVND (reference sequence). The CDR3 runs 14 residues. Note on this clone: Its antigen is as yet unknown.

The protocol was immunoSEQ multiplex PCR, while the TCRdb copy is restricted to in-frame clones and leaves out a portion. The data hold roughly 8,900 clones, with roughly 88% observed a single time. Overall study findings and caveats: PRAID patients trended toward lower TRB diversity and higher clonality in all analyzed T-cell subsets.

The chain combines TRBV19 with TRBJ2-1; maybe TRBD2 (5 bases). This sequence was found in a human patient with POMP-related autoinflammation and immune dysregulation (PRAID). The T cells may partly be graft donor cells. Specimen: CD8+ T cells from PBMCs, collected after stem cell transplantation. In nucleotides, the CDR3 is TGTGCCAGTAGTAGTCCCCGGGATTACAATGAGCAGTTCTTC. This encodes CASSSPRDYNEQFF.